A selection of T cell receptor beta chains follows, all from one sample in a study of blood T cells in healthy people across ages. TCRdb re-derived calls from the 5' RACE reads in MiXCR, one entry per CDR3 protein. The sample lists about 1,400,000 distinct CDR3 sequences; 42% were seen once. The sequenced sample consisted of blood. These receptors were collected from a young woman in good health. The CDR3 runs from the conserved cysteine through the conserved F or W. The D gene is left open where the match is weak. Expanded clones get a size class; other rows say once, few or many, or leave the size out.

clone_size	v_call	d_call	j_call	cdr3_nt	cdr3_aa
-	TRBV29-1	-	TRBJ1-5	TGCAGCGTTGAAGATACACAGGAGGGTCAGCCCCAGCATTTT	CSVEDTQEGQPQHF
few	TRBV24-1	-	TRBJ2-1	TGTGCCACCAGTGATTTAAGGGGGACCAAGTCGGATGAGCAGTTCTTC	CATSDLRGTKSDEQFF
-	TRBV2	TRBD2	TRBJ2-3	TGTGCCAGCAGTGAAACGCTAGCGGGGACAGATACGCAGTATTTT	CASSETLAGTDTQYF
-	TRBV12-3/TRBV12-4	-	TRBJ2-3	TGTGCCAGCAGTTCGTACACGAAAAACACAGATACGCAGTATTTT	CASSSYTKNTDTQYF
-	TRBV5-1	TRBD1	TRBJ1-2	TGCGCCAGCAGCCGTCAAGAACAGGGGGTATACGGCTACACCTTC	CASSRQEQGVYGYTF
-	TRBV7-6	TRBD2	TRBJ2-4	TGTGCCAGCAGCTTAGGGGGAGCGGGAGGGAAAAACATTCAGTACTTC	CASSLGGAGGKNIQYF
-	TRBV29-1	-	TRBJ1-4	TGCAGCGCCAAAACCCTGACTAATGAAAAACTGTTTTTT	CSAKTLTNEKLFF
-	TRBV7-9	TRBD2	TRBJ2-1	TGTGCCAGCAGCGCACTAGCGGGGGGTGGTGAGCAGTTCTTC	CASSALAGGGEQFF
-	TRBV9	-	TRBJ2-2	TGTGCCAGCAGCGTAGAGTCAGCCTGGTCCACCGGGGAGCTGTTTTTT	CASSVESAWSTGELFF
-	TRBV20-1	TRBD2	TRBJ2-1	TGCAGTGCTGGGACTAGCGGGAAATGGAATGAGCAGTTCTTC	CSAGTSGKWNEQFF
once	TRBV6-1	TRBD2	TRBJ2-7	TGTGCCAGCAGTGAACAGGGAGGGAGGTACGAGCAGTACTTC	CASSEQGGRYEQYF
many	TRBV4-1	-	TRBJ2-5	TGCGCCAGCAGCCAAGACCCGGGGCTCCAAGAGACCCAGTACTTC	CASSQDPGLQETQYF
-	TRBV30	-	TRBJ2-3	TGTGCCTGGGAAGGACTAACTAGCACAGATACGCAGTATTTT	CAWEGLTSTDTQYF
-	TRBV4-2	TRBD2	TRBJ2-1	TGTGCCAGCAGCCAAGAAAGACTAGCGGGAGGGGTGTTCGATGAGCAGTTCTTC	CASSQERLAGGVFDEQFF
many	TRBV6-6	TRBD2	TRBJ2-5	TGTGCCAGCAGTCCGGGACTAGCGGGGCGAGAGACCCAGTACTTC	CASSPGLAGRETQYF
-	TRBV18	TRBD1	TRBJ2-5	TGTGCCAGCTCACCGAATCAGGGACAGGGGGCCGGAGAGCAGTACTTC	CASSPNQGQGAGEQYF
-	TRBV29-1	-	TRBJ2-7	TGCAGCGTTGACCTCGGGGGCGGCGAGCAGTACTTC	CSVDLGGGEQYF
-	TRBV6-1	-	TRBJ2-3	TGTGCCAGCAGTGAGGGTGGAGGTAACACAGATACGCAGTATTTT	CASSEGGGNTDTQYF
-	TRBV12-3/TRBV12-4	TRBD2	TRBJ2-1	TGTGCCAGCAGTTTCGTAGCGGGAGTTAACAATGAGCAGTTCTTC	CASSFVAGVNNEQFF
-	TRBV21-1	-	TRBJ1-2	TGTGCCAGCAGCACCCGACAGGGCGGCTATGGCTACACCTTC	CASSTRQGGYGYTF
few	TRBV6-6	TRBD1	TRBJ2-5	TGTGCCACCAGGGTCCTACTCGGGACAGGGGGTGTCGAGACCCAGTACTTC	CATRVLLGTGGVETQYF
few	TRBV20-1	-	TRBJ2-3	TGCAGTCTTAGCGCGGGCACAGATACGCAGTATTTT	CSLSAGTDTQYF
-	TRBV6-1	TRBD1	TRBJ1-1	TGTGCCAGCAGCGAGGACAGGCTAAGAACTGAAGCTTTCTTT	CASSEDRLRTEAFF
-	TRBV9	-	TRBJ2-3	TGTGCCAGCAGCGTTTACGGGGCGTCAGATACGCAGTATTTT	CASSVYGASDTQYF
-	TRBV25-1	-	TRBJ2-4	TGTGCCAGCAGTGACGGGACCCGAGACAAAAACATTCAGTACTTC	CASSDGTRDKNIQYF
-	TRBV20-1	TRBD1	TRBJ1-2	TGCAGTGCTTACAGGGGAGGGGTCTATGGCTACACCTTC	CSAYRGGVYGYTF
few	TRBV10-3	TRBD1	TRBJ2-3	TGTGCCACCATAGCGGACAGGGGAGGTCGTGGAAGCACAGATACGCAGTATTTT	CATIADRGGRGSTDTQYF
-	TRBV7-2	TRBD2	TRBJ2-1	TGTGCCAGCAGTCGAGGACTAGCGGGAGGAGGCAATGAGCAGTTCTTC	CASSRGLAGGGNEQFF
-	TRBV11-1	TRBD2	TRBJ2-3	TGTGCCAGCAGGGCTAGGAGGAGCGGGGGAACAGATACGCAGTATTTT	CASRARRSGGTDTQYF
-	TRBV7-9	-	TRBJ2-7	TGTGCCAGCAGCGTAGAGTACAGGGAGACCCGGTACTTC	CASSVEYRETRYF
-	TRBV5-1	TRBD2	TRBJ2-3	TGCGCCAGCAGCAGAATAGCGGGAAGGGGGGCAGATACGCAGTATTTT	CASSRIAGRGADTQYF